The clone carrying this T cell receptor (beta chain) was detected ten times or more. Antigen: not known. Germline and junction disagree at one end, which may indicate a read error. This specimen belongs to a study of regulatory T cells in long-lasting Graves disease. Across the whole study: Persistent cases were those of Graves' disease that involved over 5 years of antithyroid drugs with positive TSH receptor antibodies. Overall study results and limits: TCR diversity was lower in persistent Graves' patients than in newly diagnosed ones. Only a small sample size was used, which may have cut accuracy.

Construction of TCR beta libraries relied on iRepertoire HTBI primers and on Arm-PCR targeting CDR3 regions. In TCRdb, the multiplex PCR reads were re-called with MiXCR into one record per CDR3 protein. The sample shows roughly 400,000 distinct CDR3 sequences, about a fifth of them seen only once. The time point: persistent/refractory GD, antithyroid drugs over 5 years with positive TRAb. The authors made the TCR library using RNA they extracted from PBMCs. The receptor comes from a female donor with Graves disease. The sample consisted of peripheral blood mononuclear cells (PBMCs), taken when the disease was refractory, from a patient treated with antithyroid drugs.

CDR3 nucleotide sequence: TGCAGTGCTAGAGACCTAGCGGGAGACTCCAACGAGCAGTACTTC. Translated, it gives CSARDLAGDSNEQYF. The chain couples TRBV20-1 to TRBJ2-7; 10 nucleotides match TRBD2. Germline CDR1 is DFQATT and CDR2 is SNEGSKA (reference sequence). The CDR3 is 15 amino acids.